One and the same sample provided the 11 T cell receptor beta chains below, sequenced in a study of T cells in localized non-small cell lung cancer. The assay was immunoSEQ multiplex PCR, and TCRdb's table has in-frame clones only and misses some. The profile shows 90,000 or so clones, about 91% of them singletons. The material was peripheral blood, obtained before any cancer treatment. Source of these receptors: a man between 40 and 69 years old with stage I squamous cell lung carcinoma.

The rearrangement joins TRBV19 to TRBJ2-1; maybe TRBD1 (7 bases). The CDR3 loop spans 16 amino acids. Germline CDR1 LNHDA, CDR2 SQIVND (reference sequence). Trimming pared 3 bases from V and 0 bases from J, leaving 12 bases between. The CDR3 here is CASSIQGGFSYNEQFF. The CDR3 nucleotides read TGTGCCAGTAGTATCCAGGGGGGCTTCTCCTACAATGAGCAGTTCTTC. Together with reference TRBV19 and TRBJ2-1, the CDR3 gives the full variable domain: DGGITQSPKYLFRKEGQNVTLSCEQNLNHDAMYWYRQDPGQGLRLIYYSQIVNDFQKGDIAEGYSVSREKKESFPLTVTSAQKNPTAFYLCASSIQGGFSYNEQFFGPGTRLTVL.

The chain employs TRBV25-1 and TRBJ2-7; 9 nucleotides line up with TRBD1. The germline CDR1 and CDR2 sequences are MGHDK and SYGVNS. The CDR3 sequence is 15 residues long. V trimming: 0 bases; J trimming: 6 bases; junction bases outside the gene matches: 6. CDR3 amino acids: CASSEYWTGESEQYF. The CDR3 DNA is TGTGCCAGCAGTGAATATTGGACAGGGGAAAGCGAGCAGTACTTC.

The chain couples TRBV27 to TRBJ1-1, with D tentatively TRBD1 (5 bases). V shed 6 bases and J shed 1 base, with 18 bases lying between them. The CDR3 spans 16 residues. CDR1 MNHEY and CDR2 SMNVEV come from the germline V gene (reference sequence). In DNA form, the CDR3 reads TGTGCCAGCAGCCGGGGCCAGAGATGGGGGAACACTGAAGCTTTCTTT. Its protein is CASSRGQRWGNTEAFF.

The V gene is TRBV2, the J gene TRBJ2-5, with a weak D call TRBD2 (5 bases). The germline CDR1 and CDR2 sequences are SNHLY and FYNNEI. Trimming pared 8 bases from V and 2 bases from J, leaving 6 bases between. The CDR3 loop spans 11 amino acids. Here the CDR3 DNA reads TGTGCCAGCCGGGAACAAGAGACCCAGTACTTC. Translated: CASREQETQYF.

The V gene is TRBV5-1, the J gene TRBJ2-5, with a weak D call TRBD2 (5 bases). CDR1 is SGHRS and CDR2 is YFSETQ in the germline V gene. V lost 4 bases, J lost 1 base, and 11 bases lay in between. The CDR3 extends over 14 amino acids. CDR3 in DNA: TGCGCCAGCAGCCTCGGGAATACCCAAGAGACCCAGTACTTC. Protein product: CASSLGNTQETQYF.

The chain has TRBV30 and TRBJ1-5; D might be TRBD1 (6 bases). The ends were cut back, 4 bases at V and 6 bases at J, with 22 bases in the middle. CDR3 length: 16 residues. The germline V gene has CDR1 GTSNPN and CDR2 SVGIG (reference sequence). In DNA, the CDR3 is TGTGCCTGGACAAAACCGGGAACAGGCAGGGGTCAGCCCCAGCATTTT. Translation: CAWTKPGTGRGQPQHF. The whole variable domain, filled in from reference TRBV30 and TRBJ1-5, reads SQTIHQWPATLVQPVGSPLSLECTVEGTSNPNLYWYRQAAGRGLQLLFYSVGIGQISSEVPQNLSASRPQDRQFILSSKKLLLSDSGFYLCAWTKPGTGRGQPQHFGDGTRLSIL.

The chain uses TRBV18 and TRBJ2-1, with D unclear. The CDR3 spans 12 residues. CDR1 KGHSH and CDR2 LQKENI come from the germline V gene. The ends were cut back, 2 bases at V and 5 bases at J, with 4 bases in the middle. CDR3 protein: CASSPADNEQFF. The CDR3 DNA sequence: TGTGCCAGCTCACCAGCGGACAATGAGCAGTTCTTC.

V is TRBV4-1 and J is TRBJ2-1; 8 positions match TRBD2. Germline CDR1 is MGHRA and CDR2 is YSYEKL. The junction had 6 bases not matched to a gene; V was cut back by 2 bases and J by 0 bases. The CDR3 is 17 amino acids. CDR3 nucleotides: TGCGCCAGCAGCCAAAGAGGCGGGGGGAGCTCCTACAATGAGCAGTTCTTC. It encodes CASSQRGGGSSYNEQFF.

The rearrangement links TRBV27 to TRBJ2-7; 7 nucleotides line up with TRBD1. V trimming: 6 bases; J trimming: 6 bases; junction bases outside the gene matches: 11. The CDR3 runs 14 residues. Germline V CDR1 and CDR2: MNHEY, SMNVEV (reference sequence). Written as DNA, the CDR3 is TGTGCCAGCAGCCCGGCAGGACAGGTAGCCGAGCAGTACTTC. Amino acids: CASSPAGQVAEQYF.

V and J are TRBV4-3 and TRBJ2-1; TRBD1 matches 7 bases. Germline trimming cut 2 bases from V and 1 base from J; bases unmatched to any gene: 2. Germline loops: CDR1 LGHNA, CDR2 YSLEER. This CDR3 comprises 15 residues. The CDR3 loop reads CASSQQTGSYNEQFF. The DNA of the CDR3 is TGCGCCAGCAGCCAACAGACAGGGTCCTACAATGAGCAGTTCTTC.

V and J are TRBV14 and TRBJ2-7, with D possibly matching TRBD1 (6 bases). Germline values: CDR1 SGHDN, CDR2 FVKESK. Trimming took off 4 bases at V and 3 bases at J, with 13 bases between the two ends. CDR3 length equals 14 residues. This CDR3 is CASSPLGQIYEQYF. CDR3 DNA sequence: TGTGCCAGCAGCCCCCTCGGACAGATCTACGAGCAGTACTTC.